The clone carrying this TCR beta chain was picked up one time. Antigen: not known. Sequencing was performed with immunoSEQ multiplex PCR; in TCRdb, only in-frame clones are kept and a portion is missing. Of just over 1,400 clones listed, around a third are singletons. These data are taken from a study of T cells in localized non-small cell lung cancer. Points from the study as a whole: Among the top 100 tumor clones, a median roughly 57 appeared in adjacent lung. Investigators sequenced only a single tumor region, leaving heterogeneity possible. The study linked higher blood T cell density to longer overall survival. Uninvolved nearby lung showed the greatest T cell clonality, exceeding that found in tumor.

The clonotype comes from a female donor older than 55 with stage I lung adenocarcinoma. The sequenced sample was normal lung tissue next to the tumor, obtained before any cancer treatment.

DNA for the CDR3: TGTGCCAGTAGTATACAGGGGGCTGGCTCCTACAATGAGCAGTTCTTC. Translation: CASSIQGAGSYNEQFF. This rearrangement joins TRBV19 to TRBJ2-1; 8 nucleotides agree with TRBD1. Germline V CDR1 and CDR2: LNHDA, SQIVND (reference sequence). V lost 2 bases to trimming and J lost 0 bases; unmatched junction nucleotides: 3. This CDR3 is built from 16 residues.